The 13 T cell receptor beta chains given below trace back to one sample, sequenced in a study of shared clonotypes between healthy human individuals. Repertoires were generated with immunoSEQ multiplex PCR, while TCRdb's copy carries only in-frame clones and drops some. The sample yields some 2 million clones, 85% to 95% seen once. What was sequenced was naive CD4+ T cells sorted from blood. Indicated subset: CD45RA+ positively selected. All receptors derive from a man in his late teens or twenties in good health.

The chain is built from TRBV11-2 and TRBJ1-2, with D perhaps matching TRBD1 (5 bases). Germline V gene sequence: CDR1 SGHAT, CDR2 FQNNGV. Trimming cost V 0 bases and J 8 bases, with 19 bases left between them. CDR3 length equals 16 residues. CDR3 sequence (DNA): TGTGCCAGCAGCTTAGACCCTCTCGGGCAGGGTAAAGGCTACACCTTC. It yields the protein CASSLDPLGQGKGYTF.

The V gene is TRBV19, the J gene TRBJ1-3; D gene unclear. V lost 3 bases and J 0 bases, leaving 12 bases between the germline ends. The CDR3 is made up of 16 amino acids. Germline V gives CDR1 LNHDA, CDR2 SQIVND (reference sequence). The CDR3 loop reads CASSIGGGASGNTIYF. CDR3 bases: TGTGCCAGTAGTATTGGTGGCGGTGCCTCTGGAAACACCATATATTTT.

CDR3 in DNA: TGTGCCAGCAACCTGGGGGCCGGGGAGCTGTTTTTT. It codes for CASNLGAGELFF. The chain couples TRBV2 to TRBJ2-2; tentatively, D is TRBD1 or TRBD2 (5 bases each). V was cut by 7 bases and J by 6 bases, with 9 bases left in between. This CDR3 is 12 amino acids long. Germline assignment: CDR1 SNHLY and CDR2 FYNNEI.

The chain recombines TRBV10-3 with TRBJ1-1, with TRBD1 matching 8 bases. The CDR3 is made up of 16 amino acids. Unmatched junction bases numbered 13, after V lost 10 bases and J lost 0 bases. CDR1 ENHRY and CDR2 SYGVKD come from the germline V gene. In DNA form, the CDR3 reads TGTGCCACCCTGGGACAGGCTAAAGGGTTGAACACTGAAGCTTTCTTT. This encodes CATLGQAKGLNTEAFF.

The V and J genes are TRBV6-1 and TRBJ2-7; TRBD1 matches at 8 bases. The CDR3 totals 15 residues. The trim removed 7 bases at V and 1 base at J, leaving 9 bases unmatched. CDR1 MNHNS and CDR2 SASEGT come from the germline V gene. CDR3 region: CASTSQGGTSYEQYF. The CDR3, as DNA: TGTGCCAGCACATCACAGGGGGGTACTTCCTACGAGCAGTACTTC.

V is TRBV6-1 and J is TRBJ1-1; D possibly corresponds to TRBD1 (5 bases). Germline assignment: CDR1 MNHNS and CDR2 SASEGT. The CDR3 has 19 residues. V lost 0 bases and J 6 bases, leaving 26 bases between the germline ends. CDR3 protein: CASSEASKSGLTRGAEAFF. The DNA for the CDR3 is TGTGCCAGCAGTGAAGCGAGCAAGTCGGGACTGACCCGAGGGGCTGAAGCTTTCTTT.

A note on this clone: A single base separates this from a much larger clone, so it may be a read error. Other DNA sequences from this sample encode an identical CDR3 as well. The V call is TRBV7-2, the J call TRBJ1-2; tentative D call: TRBD1 (6 bases). CDR1 and CDR2 from the germline V gene are SGHTA and FQGNSA. The CDR3 consists of 13 residues. CDR3 DNA: TGTGCCAGCAGCTTAGGGGGGCCGGACGGCTACACTTTC. It encodes CASSLGGPDGYTF.

J is TRBJ2-5 and V is TRBV15; 7 bases map to TRBD2. Unmatched junction bases numbered 19, after V lost 8 bases and J lost 4 bases. In germline, CDR1 is LNHNV, CDR2 YYDKDF (reference sequence). CDR3 length equals 17 residues. DNA of the CDR3: TGTGCCACCCACCAAAAAAGCTGGTATGCGGGGGTAGAGACCCAGTACTTC. The encoded protein is CATHQKSWYAGVETQYF. Using reference TRBV15 and TRBJ2-5 for the parts outside the CDR3, the full variable domain is DAMVIQNPRYQVTQFGKPVTLSCSQTLNHNVMYWYQQKSSQAPKLLFHYYDKDFNNEADTPDNFQSRRPNTSFCFLDIRSPGLGDTAMYLCATHQKSWYAGVETQYFGPGTRLLVL.

Comments on this clone: This same CDR3 is encoded by further DNA sequences in the sample. V is TRBV10-3 and J is TRBJ1-4; no reliable D call. V lost 2 bases to trimming and J lost 0 bases, with 4 bases between them. The CDR3 consists of 14 residues. Looked up from germline, CDR1 is ENHRY and CDR2 is SYGVKD. The CDR3 region has the DNA TGTGCCATCAGTGAGGGAGCAACTAATGAAAAACTGTTTTTT. This codes for CAISEGATNEKLFF.

The V gene is TRBV10-1, the J gene TRBJ2-1; D not certain. The germline V gene encodes CDR1 WNHNN and CDR2 SYGVQD (reference sequence). V was shortened by 3 bases and J by 7 bases, with 10 bases between the two germline ends. The CDR3 consists of 13 residues. Here the CDR3 reads CASSDWRKNEQFF. In nucleotides, the CDR3 is TGCGCCAGCAGTGATTGGCGGAAGAATGAGCAGTTCTTC.

The rearrangement links TRBV4-3 to TRBJ1-4, with D tentatively TRBD1 (5 bases). V was shortened by 1 base and J by 5 bases, with 11 bases between the two germline ends. The germline V gene encodes CDR1 LGHNA and CDR2 YSLEER. The CDR3 totals 15 residues. The CDR3 DNA follows: TGCGCCAGCAGCCAAGGACAGCTTCCAAATGAAAAACTGTTTTTT. It yields the protein CASSQGQLPNEKLFF.

On this clone: In the same sample, other DNA sequences code for this CDR3. This sequence joins TRBV5-1 and TRBJ1-5; no reliable D call. Per the germline V gene, CDR1 is SGHRS and CDR2 is YFSETQ. The CDR3 is 14 amino acids. Trimming pared 0 bases from V and 0 bases from J, leaving 4 bases between. The CDR3 spells CASSLAGSNQPQHF. CDR3 DNA sequence: TGCGCCAGCAGCTTGGCAGGTAGCAATCAGCCCCAGCATTTT.

Notes on this clone: Other DNA sequences within the sample encode an identical CDR3. The chain has TRBV6-5 and TRBJ1-5, with a weak D call TRBD1 (5 bases). The V gene lost 2 bases and the J gene lost 5 bases, with 10 bases spanning the gap. The germline V gene encodes CDR1 MNHEY and CDR2 SVGAGI. This CDR3 region has 14 residues. The CDR3 protein is CASSYRTGDQPQHF. Written as DNA, the CDR3 is TGTGCCAGCAGTTACCGTACAGGAGATCAGCCCCAGCATTTT.